What follows are 11 T cell receptor beta chains derived from one specimen sequenced in a study of T cell responses to AZD1222 COVID-19 vaccine. Clones were read by immunoSEQ multiplex PCR, and TCRdb kept only the in-frame ones, dropping some. Here the sample spans 130,000 to 150,000 clones, around nine tenths being singletons. The sample was peripheral blood, taken on day 0 of AZD1222 vaccination. The source of these receptors is an adult in good health.

V and J are TRBV2 and TRBJ1-6; 10 nucleotides match TRBD1. Looked up from germline, CDR1 is SNHLY and CDR2 is FYNNEI. V was pared by 4 bases and J by 7 bases, with 4 bases of the junction left unmatched. The CDR3 is 15 residues long. CDR3 in DNA: TGTGCCAGCAGTGTTGAGGACAGGGGGAATTCACCCCTCCACTTT. The encoded protein is CASSVEDRGNSPLHF.

This chain connects TRBV4-2 to TRBJ2-1; 9 nucleotides agree with TRBD2. The CDR3 loop spans 14 amino acids. J lost 9 bases, V lost 0 bases, and 3 bases had no gene match. The V gene's germline CDR1 is LGHNA and CDR2 YNFKEQ. The CDR3 DNA reads TGTGCCAGCAGCCAAGACCCAGCGGGAGGTGAGCAGTTCTTC. This encodes CASSQDPAGGEQFF.

CDR3 in amino acids: CASSKADNSPLHF. The CDR3 nucleotides are TGTGCCAGCAGCAAAGCGGACAATTCACCCCTCCACTTT. The chain joins TRBV21-1 to TRBJ1-6. TRBV21-1 is an annotated pseudogene. The CDR3 spans 13 residues.

This clone was seen repeatedly, ten times or more. This chain joins TRBV6-2 or TRBV6-3 and TRBJ2-7, with D uncertain. CDR1 and CDR2 from the germline V gene are MNHEY and SVGEGT. The CDR3 totals 14 residues. Trimming took 1 base from V and 3 from J, leaving 10 bases between them. The CDR3 reads CASSYFGFGYEQYF. The DNA for the CDR3 is TGTGCCAGCAGTTACTTTGGTTTTGGCTACGAGCAGTACTTC.

V is TRBV27 and J is TRBJ1-1, with 8 bases lining up with TRBD1. The CDR3 spans 16 residues. Germline CDR1 reads MNHEY; CDR2 reads SMNVEV (reference sequence). V was pared by 5 bases and J by 1 base, with 9 bases of the junction left unmatched. CDR3 nucleotide sequence: TGTGCCAGCAGTCTCCAGGGGGCTCGGACGAACACTGAAGCTTTCTTT. Protein: CASSLQGARTNTEAFF.

The chain links TRBV4-1 to TRBJ2-1; D perhaps matches TRBD2 (6 bases). V lost 0 bases and J lost 0, with 9 bases in between. The CDR3 is made up of 16 amino acids. Germline V gene data show CDR1 as MGHRA and CDR2 as YSYEKL. CDR3 region: CASSQDGGASYNEQFF. The CDR3 bases are TGCGCCAGCAGCCAAGATGGAGGGGCCTCCTACAATGAGCAGTTCTTC.

The rearrangement links TRBV28 to TRBJ1-4, with TRBD1 as a possible D gene (5 bases). The CDR3 covers 14 residues. Trimming shortened V by 3 bases and J by 8 bases, and 13 bases separated the two germline ends. Germline V lookup: CDR1 MDHEN, CDR2 SYDVKM. The CDR3 region is CASSLPGLREKLFF. In nucleotides, the CDR3 is TGTGCCAGCAGTTTGCCGGGACTACGAGAAAAACTGTTTTTT.

This clone was recorded once. The chain is built from TRBV29-1 and TRBJ2-1; a weak D match, TRBD2 (5 bases). The CDR3 sequence is 14 residues long. V lost 1 base and J lost 7, with 14 bases in between. Germline V gene data show CDR1 as SQVTM and CDR2 as ANQGSEA. The CDR3 DNA sequence: TGCAGCGTTGAAGCACTAGTATCTCGGAATGAGCAGTTCTTC. Its translation is CSVEALVSRNEQFF.

This chain uses TRBV30 with TRBJ2-7, with a possible D match to TRBD2 (5 bases). CDR1 and CDR2 from the germline V gene are GTSNPN and SVGIG (reference sequence). This CDR3 has 13 residues. Trimming removed 0 bases from V and 6 bases from J, with 12 bases in between. Here the CDR3 DNA reads TGTGCCTGGAGTGTAGAGGTGAGGGCCGAGCAGTACTTC. It yields the protein CAWSVEVRAEQYF.

The CDR3 coding sequence is TGTGCCAGCAGCTTCCAAGCTCCACGATACACCGGGGAGCTGTTTTTT. Its protein is CASSFQAPRYTGELFF. The chain is built from TRBV7-2 and TRBJ2-2; D is uncertain. The CDR3 has 16 residues. From germline, CDR1 is SGHTA and CDR2 FQGNSA. Trimming removed 3 bases from V and 3 bases from J, with 14 bases in between.

The V call is TRBV28, the J call TRBJ2-2; 7 nucleotides line up with TRBD2. With 7 bases clipped from V and 3 bases from J, the junction kept 14 bases outside the gene matches. This CDR3 has 17 amino acids. Germline V gene lookup returns CDR1 MDHEN and CDR2 SYDVKM. CDR3 region: CASTRRLAGEYTGELFF. CDR3 bases: TGTGCCAGCACCCGCCGCCTGGCGGGAGAGTACACCGGGGAGCTGTTTTTT.